This TCR beta chain was found in a study of T cells in Graves' hyperthyroidism and ophthalmopathy. Study-wide context: At initial diagnosis, before any treatment had begun, peripheral blood was obtained. Regarding the study as a whole: Model predictions of ophthalmopathy came a median approximately 6.5 months before onset. Ophthalmopathy could be told apart from stable hyperthyroidism with a 13 V-J model.

This CDR3 has 13 residues. Germline V gene sequence: CDR1 SQVTM, CDR2 ANQGSEA. Trimming stripped 3 bases from V and 8 bases from J, with 16 bases between. Using RNA transcripts as the source, TCR beta CDR3 regions were amplified. Carried out on the TCR CDR3, a first-round RT-PCR used the HTBI primer set. TCRdb reprocessed the multiplex PCR reads via MiXCR and lists one record per CDR3 protein. The sample holds about 740,000 distinct CDR3 sequences; around 15% are singletons and the top ten take about 10%. About this clonotype itself: Its antigen remains unidentified.

Graves' hyperthyroidism showing no ophthalmopathy progression within 18 months was considered stable. Sequenced: blood. The J gene is TRBJ1-1, the V gene TRBV29-1, with a tentative D call TRBD1 (6 bases). The sequence derives from a woman aged 18-29 years with Graves' hyperthyroidism. CDR3 loop: CSVDGGRRFEAFF. CDR3 DNA sequence: TGCAGCGTTGATGGGGGGCGAAGGTTCGAAGCTTTCTTT.